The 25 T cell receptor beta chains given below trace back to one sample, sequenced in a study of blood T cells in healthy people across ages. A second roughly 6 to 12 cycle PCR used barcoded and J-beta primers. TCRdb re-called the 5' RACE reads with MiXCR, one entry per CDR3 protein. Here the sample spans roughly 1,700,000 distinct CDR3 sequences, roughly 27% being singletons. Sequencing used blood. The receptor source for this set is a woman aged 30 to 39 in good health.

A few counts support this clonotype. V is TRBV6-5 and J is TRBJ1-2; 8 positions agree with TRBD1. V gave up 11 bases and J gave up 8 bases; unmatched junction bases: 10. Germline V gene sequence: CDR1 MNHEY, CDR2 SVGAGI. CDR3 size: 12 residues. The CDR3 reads CAALDRVRGYTF. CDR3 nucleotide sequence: TGTGCCGCCCTGGACAGGGTGCGGGGCTACACCTTC.

The CDR3 here is CASIQGGGTSTDTQYF. The CDR3 DNA sequence: TGTGCCAGCATCCAGGGGGGTGGGACTAGCACAGATACGCAGTATTTT. This rearrangement joins TRBV7-2 to TRBJ2-3, with D perhaps matching TRBD1 (7 bases). Germline lookup yields CDR1 SGHTA and CDR2 FQGNSA. The ends were cut back, 7 bases at V and 0 bases at J, with 17 bases in the middle. This CDR3 has 16 amino acids.

The CDR3 DNA follows: TGTGCCAGCAGCGATATTAGTAGGTACGAGCAGTACTTC. Encoded protein: CASSDISRYEQYF. The V gene is TRBV11-1, the J gene TRBJ2-4; D not resolved. Near its end, the DNA agrees better with TRBJ2-7, so the J call may be wrong. Germline V gene data show CDR1 as SGHAT and CDR2 as FQDESV (reference sequence). The length of the CDR3 is 13 residues.

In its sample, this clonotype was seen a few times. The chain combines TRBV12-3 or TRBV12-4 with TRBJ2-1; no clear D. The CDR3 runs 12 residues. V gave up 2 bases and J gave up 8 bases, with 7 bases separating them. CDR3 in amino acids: CASSLWSDEQFF. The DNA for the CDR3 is TGTGCCAGCAGTTTATGGTCGGATGAGCAGTTCTTC.

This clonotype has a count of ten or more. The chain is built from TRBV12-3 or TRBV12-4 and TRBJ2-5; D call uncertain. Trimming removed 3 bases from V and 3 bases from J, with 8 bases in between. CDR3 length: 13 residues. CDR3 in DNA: TGTGCCAGCAGTTTTGGGCTTAAAGAGACCCAGTACTTC. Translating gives CASSFGLKETQYF.

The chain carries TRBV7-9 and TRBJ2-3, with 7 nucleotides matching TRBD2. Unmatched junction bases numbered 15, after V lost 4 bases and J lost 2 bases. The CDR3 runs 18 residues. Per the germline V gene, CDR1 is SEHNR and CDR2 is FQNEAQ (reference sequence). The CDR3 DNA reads TGTGCCAGCAGCTCCCCTGGTCGGGCGGGAGTAGACACAGATACGCAGTATTTT. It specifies CASSSPGRAGVDTDTQYF.

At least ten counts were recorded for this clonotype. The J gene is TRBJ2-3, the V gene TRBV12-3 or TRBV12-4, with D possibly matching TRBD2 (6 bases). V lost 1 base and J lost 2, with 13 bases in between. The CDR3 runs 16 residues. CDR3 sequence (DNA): TGTGCCAGCAGTTTAGATGTGGGGGGATCCACAGATACGCAGTATTTT. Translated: CASSLDVGGSTDTQYF.

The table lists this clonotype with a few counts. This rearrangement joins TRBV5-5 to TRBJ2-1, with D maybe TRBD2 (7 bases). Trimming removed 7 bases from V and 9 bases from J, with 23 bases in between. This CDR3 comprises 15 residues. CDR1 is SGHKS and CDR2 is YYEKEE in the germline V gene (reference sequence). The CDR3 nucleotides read TGTGCCAGCTCCTGGGAGGGGGGTACTAGGATTGAGCAGTTCTTC. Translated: CASSWEGGTRIEQFF.

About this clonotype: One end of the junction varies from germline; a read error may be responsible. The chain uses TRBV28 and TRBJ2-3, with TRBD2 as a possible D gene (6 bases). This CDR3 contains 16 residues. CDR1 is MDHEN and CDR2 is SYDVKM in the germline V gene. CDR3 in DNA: TGTGCCAGCAGCGCCCCGGGGGTCACTAGCACAGACACGCAGTATTTT. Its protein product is CASSAPGVTSTDTQYF.

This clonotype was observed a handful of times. CDR3 amino acids: CSARGTSGLQYNEQFF. Written as DNA, the CDR3 is TGCAGTGCTAGAGGGACTAGCGGGCTCCAATACAATGAGCAGTTCTTC. The chain employs TRBV20-1 and TRBJ2-1, with TRBD2 identical over 11 bases. V was pared by 1 base and J by 4 bases, with 6 bases of the junction left unmatched. Germline CDR1 and CDR2: DFQATT and SNEGSKA (reference sequence). CDR3 length: 16 residues.

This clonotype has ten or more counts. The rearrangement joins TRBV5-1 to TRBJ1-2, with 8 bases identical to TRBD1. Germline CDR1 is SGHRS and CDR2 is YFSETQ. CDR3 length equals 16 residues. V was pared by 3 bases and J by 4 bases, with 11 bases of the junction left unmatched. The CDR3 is CASSSNVTGDFYGYTF. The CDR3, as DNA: TGCGCCAGCAGCTCTAACGTGACAGGGGATTTCTATGGCTACACCTTC.

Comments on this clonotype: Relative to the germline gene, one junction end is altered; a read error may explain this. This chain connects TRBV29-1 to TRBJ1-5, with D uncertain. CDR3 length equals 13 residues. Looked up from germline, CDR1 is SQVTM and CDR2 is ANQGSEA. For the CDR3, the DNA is TGCAGCGTTAGTGTAGGGATAAGGCAGCCCCGGCATTTT. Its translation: CSVSVGIRQPRHF.

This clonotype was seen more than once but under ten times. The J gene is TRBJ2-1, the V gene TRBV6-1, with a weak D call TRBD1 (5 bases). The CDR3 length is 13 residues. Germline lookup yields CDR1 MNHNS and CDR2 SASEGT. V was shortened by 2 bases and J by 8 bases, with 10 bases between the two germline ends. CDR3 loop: CASSEFQGDEQFF. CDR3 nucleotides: TGTGCCAGCAGTGAATTCCAGGGCGATGAGCAGTTCTTC.

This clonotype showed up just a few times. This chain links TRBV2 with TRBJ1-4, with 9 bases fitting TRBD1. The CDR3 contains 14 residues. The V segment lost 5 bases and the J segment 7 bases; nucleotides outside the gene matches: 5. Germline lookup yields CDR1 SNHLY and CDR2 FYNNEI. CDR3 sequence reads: CASSRETGGEKLFF. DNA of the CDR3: TGTGCCAGCAGTCGCGAGACAGGGGGTGAAAAACTGTTTTTT.

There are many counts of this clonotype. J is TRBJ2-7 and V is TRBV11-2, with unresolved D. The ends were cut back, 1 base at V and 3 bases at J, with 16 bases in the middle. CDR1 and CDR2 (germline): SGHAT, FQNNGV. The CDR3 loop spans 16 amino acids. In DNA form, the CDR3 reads TGTGCCAGCAGCTTAGTTATATTCGCGACCAACTACGAGCAGTACTTC. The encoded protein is CASSLVIFATNYEQYF.

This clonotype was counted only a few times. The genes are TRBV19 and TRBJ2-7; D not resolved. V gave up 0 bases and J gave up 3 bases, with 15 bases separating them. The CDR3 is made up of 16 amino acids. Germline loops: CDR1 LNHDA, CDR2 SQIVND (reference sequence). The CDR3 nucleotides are TGTGCCAGTAGTATAGATCTGAGTGGGCTTAACTACGAGCAGTACTTC. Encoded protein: CASSIDLSGLNYEQYF. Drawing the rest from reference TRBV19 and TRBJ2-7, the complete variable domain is DGGITQSPKYLFRKEGQNVTLSCEQNLNHDAMYWYRQDPGQGLRLIYYSQIVNDFQKGDIAEGYSVSREKKESFPLTVTSAQKNPTAFYLCASSIDLSGLNYEQYFGPGTRLTVT.

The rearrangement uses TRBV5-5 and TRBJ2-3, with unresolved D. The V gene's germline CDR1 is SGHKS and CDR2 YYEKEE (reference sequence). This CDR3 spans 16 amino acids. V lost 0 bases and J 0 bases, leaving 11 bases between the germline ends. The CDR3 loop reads CASSLGVGLSTDTQYF. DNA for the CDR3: TGTGCCAGCAGCTTGGGGGTGGGCCTAAGCACAGATACGCAGTATTTT.

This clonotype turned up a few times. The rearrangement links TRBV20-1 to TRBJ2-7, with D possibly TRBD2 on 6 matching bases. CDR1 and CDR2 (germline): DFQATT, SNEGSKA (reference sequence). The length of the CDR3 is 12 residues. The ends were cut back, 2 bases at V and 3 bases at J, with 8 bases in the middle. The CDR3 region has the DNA TGCAGTGCTAGACTAGCGAACTACGAGCAGTACTTC. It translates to CSARLANYEQYF.

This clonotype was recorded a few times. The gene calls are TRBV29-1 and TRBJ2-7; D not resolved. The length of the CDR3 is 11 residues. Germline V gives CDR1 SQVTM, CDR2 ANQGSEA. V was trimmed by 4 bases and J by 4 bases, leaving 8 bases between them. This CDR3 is CSVVSEYEQYF. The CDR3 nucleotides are TGCAGCGTTGTTTCGGAGTACGAGCAGTACTTC.

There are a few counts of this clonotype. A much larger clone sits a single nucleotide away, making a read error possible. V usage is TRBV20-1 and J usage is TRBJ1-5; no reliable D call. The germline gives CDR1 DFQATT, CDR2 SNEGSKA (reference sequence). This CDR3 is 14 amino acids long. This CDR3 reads CSTRAGSLNQPQHF. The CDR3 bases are TGCAGTACTAGAGCGGGTAGCCTTAATCAGCCCCAGCATTTT.

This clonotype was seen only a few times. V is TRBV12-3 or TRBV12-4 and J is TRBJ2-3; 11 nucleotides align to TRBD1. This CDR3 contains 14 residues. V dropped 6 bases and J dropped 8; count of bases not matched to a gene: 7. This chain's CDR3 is CASRTRTGGATQYF. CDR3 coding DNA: TGTGCCAGCAGAACCCGGACAGGGGGCGCTACGCAGTATTTT.

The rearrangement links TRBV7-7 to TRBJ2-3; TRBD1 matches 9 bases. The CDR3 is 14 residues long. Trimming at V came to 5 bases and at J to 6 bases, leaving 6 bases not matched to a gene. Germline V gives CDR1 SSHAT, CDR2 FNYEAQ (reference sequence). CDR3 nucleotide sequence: TGTGCCAGCAGCCCCACGACAGGGGGGGATACGCAGTATTTT. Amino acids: CASSPTTGGDTQYF.

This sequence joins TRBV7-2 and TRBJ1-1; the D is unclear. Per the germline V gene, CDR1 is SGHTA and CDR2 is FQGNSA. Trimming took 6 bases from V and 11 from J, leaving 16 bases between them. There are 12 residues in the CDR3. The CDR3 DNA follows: TGTGCCAGCAGGGATAATAGGCAGGAGGCTTTCTTT. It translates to CASRDNRQEAFF.

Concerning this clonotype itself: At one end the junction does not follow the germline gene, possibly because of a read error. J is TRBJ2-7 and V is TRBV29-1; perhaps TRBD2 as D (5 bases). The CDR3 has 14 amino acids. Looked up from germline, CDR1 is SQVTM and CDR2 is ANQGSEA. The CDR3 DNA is TGCAGCGTTCTACGTGTAGGGAGCTCCTACGAGCAGTACTTT. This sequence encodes CSVLRVGSSYEQYF.

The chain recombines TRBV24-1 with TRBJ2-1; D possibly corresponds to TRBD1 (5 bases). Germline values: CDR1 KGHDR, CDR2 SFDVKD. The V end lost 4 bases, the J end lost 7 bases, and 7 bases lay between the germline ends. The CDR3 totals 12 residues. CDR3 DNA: TGTGCCACCAGTGAGTCAGGGAATGAGCAGTTCTTC. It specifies CATSESGNEQFF.